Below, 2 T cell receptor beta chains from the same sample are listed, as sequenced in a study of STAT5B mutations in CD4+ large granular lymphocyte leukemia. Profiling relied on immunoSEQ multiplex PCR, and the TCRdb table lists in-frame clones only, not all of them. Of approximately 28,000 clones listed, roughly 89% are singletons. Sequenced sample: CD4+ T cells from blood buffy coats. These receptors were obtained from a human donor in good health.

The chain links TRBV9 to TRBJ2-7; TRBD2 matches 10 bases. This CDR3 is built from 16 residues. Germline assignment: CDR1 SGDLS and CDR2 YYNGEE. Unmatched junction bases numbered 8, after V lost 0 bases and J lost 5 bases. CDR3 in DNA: TGTGCCAGCAGCGTAGATCTAGCGGGAGTGTCCCACGAGCAGTACTTC. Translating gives CASSVDLAGVSHEQYF. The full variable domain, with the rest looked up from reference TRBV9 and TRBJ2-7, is DSGVTQTPKHLITATGQRVTLRCSPRSGDLSVYWYQQSLDQGLQFLIQYYNGEERAKGNILERFSAQQFPDLHSELNLSSLELGDSALYFCASSVDLAGVSHEQYFGPGTRLTVT.

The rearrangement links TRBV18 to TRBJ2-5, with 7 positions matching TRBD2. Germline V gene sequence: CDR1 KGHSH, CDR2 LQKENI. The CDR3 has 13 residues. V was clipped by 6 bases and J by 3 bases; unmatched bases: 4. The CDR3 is CASSTSGEETQYF. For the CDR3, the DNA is TGTGCCAGCTCCACCAGCGGGGAAGAGACCCAGTACTTC.